This T cell receptor (beta chain) was recorded in a study of blood T cell repertoires in COVID-19. Study in general: Donors in the United States, Italy and Spain gave samples during acute or convalescent COVID-19. From T cells, B-cell-depleted T cells, or PBMCs came the material, which was cDNA or gDNA.

CDR3 length equals 14 residues. The germline gives CDR1 MNHEY, CDR2 SMNVEV (reference sequence). V shed 2 bases and J shed 6 bases, with 11 bases lying between them. As processed by the authors: By means of reference gene primer amplification, nucleated cell counts were estimated. Profiled with immunoSEQ multiplex PCR; TCRdb holds only in-frame clones, not every one. The D gene and trimming were derived from the DNA, and the V and J assignments and clone size from that table. The table has a few hundred thousand clones, more than 70% seen once; the top ten hold around 8%. The chain uses TRBV27 and TRBJ2-1; D not certain. This sequence was found in a woman aged 45-60 years who had recovered from COVID-19. The sample was peripheral blood. The DNA of the CDR3 is TGTGCCAGCAGTTTAAGTTACAGTATCAATGAGCAGTTCTTC. Translating gives CASSLSYSINEQFF.